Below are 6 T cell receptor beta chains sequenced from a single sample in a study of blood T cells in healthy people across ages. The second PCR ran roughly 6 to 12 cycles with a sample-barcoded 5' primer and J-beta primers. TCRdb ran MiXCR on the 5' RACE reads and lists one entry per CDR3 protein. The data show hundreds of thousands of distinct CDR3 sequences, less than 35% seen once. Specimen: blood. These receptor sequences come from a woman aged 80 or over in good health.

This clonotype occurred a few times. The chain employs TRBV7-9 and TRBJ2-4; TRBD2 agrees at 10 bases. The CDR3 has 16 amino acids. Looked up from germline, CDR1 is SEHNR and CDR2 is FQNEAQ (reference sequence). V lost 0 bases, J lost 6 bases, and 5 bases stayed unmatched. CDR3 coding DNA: TGTGCCAGCAGCTTAGCACTAGCGGGGATTCTAAACATTCAGTACTTC. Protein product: CASSLALAGILNIQYF.

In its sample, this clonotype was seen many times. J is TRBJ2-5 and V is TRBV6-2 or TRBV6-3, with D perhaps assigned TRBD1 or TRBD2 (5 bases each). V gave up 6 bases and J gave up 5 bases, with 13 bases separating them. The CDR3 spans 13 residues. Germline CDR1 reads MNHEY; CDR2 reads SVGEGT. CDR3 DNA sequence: TGTGCCAGCAGAACGGGACGGTCGGAGACCCAGTACTTC. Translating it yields CASRTGRSETQYF.

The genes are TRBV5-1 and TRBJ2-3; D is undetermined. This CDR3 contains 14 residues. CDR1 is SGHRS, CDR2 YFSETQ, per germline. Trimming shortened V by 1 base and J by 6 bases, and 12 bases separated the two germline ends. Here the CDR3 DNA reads TGCGCCAGCAGCTTGTATAGTTCTCTGGATACGCAGTATTTT. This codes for CASSLYSSLDTQYF.

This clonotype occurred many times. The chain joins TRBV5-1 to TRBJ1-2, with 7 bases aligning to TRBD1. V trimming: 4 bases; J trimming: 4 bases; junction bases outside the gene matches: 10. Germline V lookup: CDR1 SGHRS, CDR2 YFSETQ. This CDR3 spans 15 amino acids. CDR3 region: CASSGSGTVSYGYTF. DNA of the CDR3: TGCGCCAGCAGCGGATCCGGGACAGTTAGCTATGGCTACACCTTC.

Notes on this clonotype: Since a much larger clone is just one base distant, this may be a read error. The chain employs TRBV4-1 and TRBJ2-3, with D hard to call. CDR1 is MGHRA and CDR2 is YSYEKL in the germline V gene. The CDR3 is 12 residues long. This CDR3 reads CASSKDTDTRYF. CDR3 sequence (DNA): TGCGCCAGCAGCAAAGACACAGATACGCGGTATTTT.

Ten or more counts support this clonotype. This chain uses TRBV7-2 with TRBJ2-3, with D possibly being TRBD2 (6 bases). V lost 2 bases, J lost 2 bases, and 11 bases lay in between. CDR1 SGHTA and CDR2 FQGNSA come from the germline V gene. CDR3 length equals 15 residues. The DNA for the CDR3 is TGTGCCAGCAGCTTATCTCGGGGGAACACAGATACGCAGTATTTT. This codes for CASSLSRGNTDTQYF.